The clone carrying this T cell receptor (beta chain) has just a few counts. This sample is drawn from a study of shared clonotypes between healthy human individuals. Trimming removed 2 bases at V and 5 bases at J, with 12 bases between. CDR3 length equals 14 residues. The germline CDR1 and CDR2 sequences are MNHEY and SVGAGI. Some clones are missing from TCRdb's copy, which holds only in-frame ones; the method was immunoSEQ multiplex PCR. The table records about 960,000 clones, approximately 80% of them present only once. Sequenced material: memory CD4+ T cells sorted from blood. Subset denoted: CD45RA-negative fraction. The sequence came from a man aged 18 to 29 in good health. The chain is built from TRBV6-5 and TRBJ1-1; weak D call: TRBD1 (5 bases). This CDR3 reads CASSYGQGKTEAFF. DNA of the CDR3: TGTGCCAGCAGTTACGGCCAGGGTAAGACTGAAGCTTTCTTT.